This TCR beta chain is drawn from a study of blood T cell repertoires in COVID-19. Overall study: PBMCs, B-cell-depleted T cells, or T cells were the source of the cDNA or gDNA that made up the material.

Generated by immunoSEQ multiplex PCR, the TCRdb table keeps only in-frame clones and is missing some. Of about 90,000 clones in the sample, 86% were seen once. The germline V gene encodes CDR1 SGHDT and CDR2 YYEEEE. V was shortened by 7 bases and J by 5 bases, with 15 bases between the two germline ends. This CDR3 has 13 residues. The TCR originated in a man of 80 years or more with active or convalescent COVID-19. V is TRBV5-6 and J is TRBJ1-2; TRBD1 might be the D (5 bases). The specimen sequenced was peripheral blood. The CDR3 loop reads CASGTGVGYGYTF. In nucleotides, the CDR3 is TGTGCCAGCGGGACTGGGGTCGGTTATGGCTACACCTTC.